The 18 T cell receptor beta chains below come from one sample, sequenced in a study of siplizumab effects on memory and regulatory T cells. Only in-frame clones appear in the TCRdb table, and some are missing; sequencing was by immunoSEQ multiplex PCR. The sample lists fewer than 85,000 clones; around 90% were seen once. Sequencing was done on a sample of Tregs sorted from blood. The source of these receptors is a human donor in good health.

The chain carries TRBV5-1 and TRBJ2-3; D perhaps matches TRBD2 (7 bases). Trimming removed 3 bases from V and 3 bases from J, with 14 bases in between. The CDR3 is 15 residues long. The germline V gene has CDR1 SGHRS and CDR2 YFSETQ. CDR3 loop: CASSSGGRGTDTQYF. For the CDR3, the DNA is TGCGCCAGCAGCTCGGGGGGCCGGGGGACAGATACGCAGTATTTT.

This chain uses TRBV11-2 with TRBJ1-1, with TRBD1 matching over 8 bases. CDR1 and CDR2 from the germline V gene are SGHAT and FQNNGV. The length of the CDR3 is 12 residues. J lost 11 bases, V lost 1 base, and 3 bases had no gene match. In nucleotides, the CDR3 is TGTGCCAGCAGCTTAGGGACAGGGCAGGCTTTCTTT. Residues: CASSLGTGQAFF.

The V gene is TRBV11-2, the J gene TRBJ1-5; a possible D gene is TRBD1 (5 bases). Germline V gene lookup returns CDR1 SGHAT and CDR2 FQNNGV. The CDR3 sequence is 13 residues long. The V end lost 4 bases, the J end lost 2 bases, and 6 bases lay between the germline ends. This chain's CDR3 is CASSWDRNQPQHF. CDR3 nucleotide sequence: TGTGCCAGCAGCTGGGACCGCAATCAGCCCCAGCATTTT.

The chain joins TRBV29-1 to TRBJ1-3; D not resolved. The V and J ends lost 2 bases and 3 bases respectively, with 5 bases between them. The CDR3 has 12 residues. Germline lookup yields CDR1 SQVTM and CDR2 ANQGSEA. In DNA form, the CDR3 reads TGCAGCGTTGAATCCGTTGGAAACACCATATATTTT. Translated, it gives CSVESVGNTIYF. The whole variable domain, filled in from reference TRBV29-1 and TRBJ1-3, reads SAVISQKPSRDICQRGTSLTIQCQVDSQVTMMFWYRQQPGQSLTLIATANQGSEATYESGFVIDKFPISRPNLTFSTLTVSNMSPEDSSIYLCSVESVGNTIYFGEGSWLTVV.

A word on this clone: Mismatch with germline at one junction end may stem from a read error. V gene TRBV10-3 combines with J gene TRBJ2-7; D gene unclear. This CDR3 has 14 residues. Germline CDR1 and CDR2: ENHRY and SYGVKD. In DNA form, the CDR3 reads TGCGCCAGCAGTGAGGTTTGGGAAACCTACGAGCAGTACTTC. Translation: CASSEVWETYEQYF.

This chain uses TRBV18 with TRBJ1-2; D remains ambiguous. CDR1 and CDR2 (germline): KGHSH, LQKENI. With 3 bases removed from V and 2 bases from J, the gap between germline ends came to 7 bases. This CDR3 is 13 amino acids long. CDR3: CASSPATNYGYTF. The CDR3 DNA reads as TGTGCCAGCTCACCTGCCACCAACTATGGCTACACCTTC.

V gene TRBV6-5 combines with J gene TRBJ2-2, with D unclear. Looked up from germline, CDR1 is MNHEY and CDR2 is SVGAGI. CDR3 length: 14 residues. Trimming left V 2 bases short and J 0 bases short, with 4 bases between. CDR3 amino acids: CASSYTPNTGELFF. As DNA, the CDR3 is TGTGCCAGCAGTTACACACCGAACACCGGGGAGCTGTTTTTT.

This clone was counted between two and nine times. This chain uses TRBV6-6 with TRBJ1-2; possible D gene TRBD1, 5 bases. V lost 6 bases to trimming and J lost 5 bases, with 7 bases between them. The CDR3 length is 11 residues. Germline assignment: CDR1 MNHNY and CDR2 SVGAGI (reference sequence). CDR3 protein: CASSTGYGYTF. The CDR3 coding sequence is TGTGCCAGCAGCACAGGTTATGGCTACACCTTC.

The V gene is TRBV29-1, the J gene TRBJ2-7; possibly TRBD2 for D (5 bases). The V gene's germline CDR1 is SQVTM and CDR2 ANQGSEA. This CDR3 has 15 amino acids. V lost 0 bases and J 2 bases, leaving 14 bases between the germline ends. CDR3 residues: CSVEDIGVTPYEQYF. Written as DNA, the CDR3 is TGCAGCGTTGAAGATATCGGGGTCACCCCCTACGAGCAGTACTTC.

V is TRBV18 and J is TRBJ2-3, with D possibly matching TRBD2 (7 bases). Looked up from germline, CDR1 is KGHSH and CDR2 is LQKENI. V was pared by 11 bases and J by 2 bases, with 17 bases between. The CDR3 extends over 14 amino acids. The CDR3 region has the DNA TGTGCCTCCGCCAGGGGAGGGGCCACAGATACGCAGTATTTT. This codes for CASARGGATDTQYF.

The chain employs TRBV5-4 and TRBJ1-4; 9 nucleotides align to TRBD1. Germline CDR1 reads SGHNT; CDR2 reads YYREEE (reference sequence). The CDR3 is 16 residues long. V gave up 2 bases and J gave up 4 bases; unmatched junction bases: 6. The CDR3 region has the DNA TGTGCCAGCAGCTTTAACAGGGGGCTTATTAATGAAAAACTGTTTTTT. Amino acid sequence: CASSFNRGLINEKLFF.

The chain recombines TRBV5-5 with TRBJ1-2; D perhaps matches TRBD1 (6 bases). The CDR3 spans 16 residues. The V end was cut by 0 bases, the J end by 4 bases, with 16 bases between. Germline loops: CDR1 SGHKS, CDR2 YYEKEE (reference sequence). The CDR3 loop reads CASSLGITGITYGYTF. The DNA of the CDR3 is TGTGCCAGCAGCTTGGGCATCACAGGGATTACCTATGGCTACACCTTC.

The rearrangement links TRBV5-4 to TRBJ2-3; 10 bases fit TRBD2. The CDR3 runs 15 residues. Losses at the gene ends were 2 bases for V and 6 bases for J; bases not matched to a gene: 6. Looked up from germline, CDR1 is SGHNT and CDR2 is YYREEE (reference sequence). This chain's CDR3 is CASSFPSGGGDTQYF. The DNA for the CDR3 is TGTGCCAGCAGCTTTCCTAGCGGGGGCGGGGATACGCAGTATTTT.

The chain combines TRBV5-1 with TRBJ1-5; D perhaps matches TRBD1 (6 bases). Germline CDR1 SGHRS, CDR2 YFSETQ. With 0 bases removed from V and 8 bases from J, the gap between germline ends came to 15 bases. The CDR3 has 15 amino acids. CDR3 region: CASSLGRGPGEPQHF. CDR3 coding DNA: TGCGCCAGCAGCTTGGGCAGGGGCCCAGGTGAGCCCCAGCATTTT.

This sequence joins TRBV7-9 and TRBJ1-1; 7 nucleotides agree with TRBD1. J gave up 8 bases and V 1 base, and 4 bases lay outside the gene matches. The CDR3 totals 13 residues. Per the germline V gene, CDR1 is SEHNR and CDR2 is FQNEAQ (reference sequence). Here the CDR3 reads CASSLEGASEAFF. CDR3 DNA sequence: TGTGCCAGCAGCTTAGAGGGGGCATCCGAAGCTTTCTTT. The full variable domain, completed using reference TRBV7-9 and TRBJ1-1, is DTGVSQNPRHKITKRGQNVTFRCDPISEHNRLYWYRQTLGQGPEFLTYFQNEAQLEKSRLLSDRFSAERPKGSFSTLEIQRTEQGDSAMYLCASSLEGASEAFFGQGTRLTVV.

For this clone: The sample holds other DNA sequences that translate to the same CDR3. The chain employs TRBV6-5 and TRBJ1-3; 7 nucleotides match TRBD1. V lost 6 bases and J lost 11; bases outside the gene matches: 7. This CDR3 has 12 residues. The germline gives CDR1 MNHEY, CDR2 SVGAGI. The CDR3 here is CASSPSTGSIYF. The CDR3 nucleotides are TGTGCCAGCAGCCCCTCGACAGGGTCCATATATTTT.

This chain joins TRBV5-6 and TRBJ1-1, with D unclear. There are 12 residues in the CDR3. Trimming cost V 3 bases and J 3 bases, with 6 bases left between them. Germline V CDR1 and CDR2: SGHDT, YYEEEE. The CDR3 sequence: CASSSGDTEAFF. For the CDR3, the DNA is TGTGCCAGCAGCTCCGGTGACACTGAAGCTTTCTTT. Looking up the rest from reference TRBV5-6 and TRBJ1-1 gives the full variable domain: DAGVTQSPTHLIKTRGQQVTLRCSPKSGHDTVSWYQQALGQGPQFIFQYYEEEERQRGNFPDRFSGHQFPNYSSELNVNALLLGDSALYLCASSSGDTEAFFGQGTRLTVV.

This chain links TRBV28 with TRBJ1-6; D unclear. Between the trimmed V and J ends, which lost 3 bases and 5 bases, there was a span of 11 bases. In germline, CDR1 is MDHEN, CDR2 SYDVKM. CDR3 length: 15 residues. The CDR3 region is CASSFIGVHNSPLHF. Written as DNA, the CDR3 is TGTGCCAGCAGTTTTATCGGGGTCCATAATTCACCCCTCCACTTT.